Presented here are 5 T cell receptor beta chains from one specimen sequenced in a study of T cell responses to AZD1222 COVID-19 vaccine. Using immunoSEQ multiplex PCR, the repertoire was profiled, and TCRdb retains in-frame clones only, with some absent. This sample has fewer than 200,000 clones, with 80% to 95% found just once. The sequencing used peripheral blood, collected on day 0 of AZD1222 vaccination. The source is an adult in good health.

The CDR3 DNA is TGTGCCAGCAGTGAAGGTGGACGGACCAATCAGCCCCAGCATTTT. Translating it yields CASSEGGRTNQPQHF. The chain joins TRBV2 to TRBJ1-5, with D unresolved. The CDR3 totals 15 residues. Trimming removed 1 base at V and 3 bases at J, with 10 bases between. Germline V gives CDR1 SNHLY, CDR2 FYNNEI.

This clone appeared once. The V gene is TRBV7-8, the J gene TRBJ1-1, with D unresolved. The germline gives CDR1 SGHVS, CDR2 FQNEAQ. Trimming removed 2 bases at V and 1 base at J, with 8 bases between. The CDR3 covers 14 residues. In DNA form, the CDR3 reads TGTGCCAGCAGCTTAAGGGAAGGGAACACTGAAGCTTTCTTT. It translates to CASSLREGNTEAFF.

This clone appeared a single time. This CDR3 is CASSLASSGLAGGSYEQYF. CDR3 sequence (DNA): TGTGCCAGCAGCTTAGCTTCCTCGGGACTAGCGGGGGGCTCCTACGAGCAGTACTTC. This chain links TRBV11-2 with TRBJ2-7; 15 bases fit TRBD2. Germline trimming cut 1 base from V and 0 bases from J; bases unmatched to any gene: 7. Germline CDR1 is SGHAT and CDR2 is FQNNGV. The CDR3 covers 19 residues.

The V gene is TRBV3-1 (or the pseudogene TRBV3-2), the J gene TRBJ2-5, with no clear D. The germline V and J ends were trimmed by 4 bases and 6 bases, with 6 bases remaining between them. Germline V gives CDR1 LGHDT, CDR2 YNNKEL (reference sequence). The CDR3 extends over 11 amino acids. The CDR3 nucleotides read TGTGCCAGCAGCCCCGACCAGACCCAGTACTTC. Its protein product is CASSPDQTQYF.

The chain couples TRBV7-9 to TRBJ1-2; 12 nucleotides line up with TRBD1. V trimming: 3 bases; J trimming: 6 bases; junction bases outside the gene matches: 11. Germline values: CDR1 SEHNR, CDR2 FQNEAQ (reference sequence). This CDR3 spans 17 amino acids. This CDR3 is CASSLGTGGLTADGYTF. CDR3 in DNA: TGTGCCAGCAGCTTGGGGACAGGGGGCCTAACCGCTGATGGCTACACCTTC.